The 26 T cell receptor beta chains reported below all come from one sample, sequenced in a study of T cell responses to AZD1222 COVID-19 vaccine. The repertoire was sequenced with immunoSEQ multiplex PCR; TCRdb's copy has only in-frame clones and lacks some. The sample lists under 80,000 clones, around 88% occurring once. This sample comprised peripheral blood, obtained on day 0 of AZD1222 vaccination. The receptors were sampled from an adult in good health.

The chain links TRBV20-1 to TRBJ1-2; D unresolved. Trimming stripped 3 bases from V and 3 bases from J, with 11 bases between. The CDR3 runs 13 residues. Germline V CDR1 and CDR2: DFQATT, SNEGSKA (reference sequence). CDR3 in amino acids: CSASRSQDYGYTF. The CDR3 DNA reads TGCAGTGCTAGTCGGAGCCAGGACTATGGCTACACCTTC.

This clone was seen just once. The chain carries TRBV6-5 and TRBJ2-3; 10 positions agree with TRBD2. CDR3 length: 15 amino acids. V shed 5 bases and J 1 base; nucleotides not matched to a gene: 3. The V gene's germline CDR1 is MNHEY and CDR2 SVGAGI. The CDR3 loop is CASSRTSGGTDTQYF. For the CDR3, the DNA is TGTGCCAGCAGTCGAACTAGCGGGGGCACAGATACGCAGTATTTT.

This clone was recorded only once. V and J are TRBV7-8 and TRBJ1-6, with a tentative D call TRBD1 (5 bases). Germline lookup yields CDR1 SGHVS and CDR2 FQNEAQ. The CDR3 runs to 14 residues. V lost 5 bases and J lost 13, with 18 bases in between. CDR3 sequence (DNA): TGTGCCAGCAGCCCAGAAATCAAGGGGTATCCCCTCCACTTT. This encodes CASSPEIKGYPLHF.

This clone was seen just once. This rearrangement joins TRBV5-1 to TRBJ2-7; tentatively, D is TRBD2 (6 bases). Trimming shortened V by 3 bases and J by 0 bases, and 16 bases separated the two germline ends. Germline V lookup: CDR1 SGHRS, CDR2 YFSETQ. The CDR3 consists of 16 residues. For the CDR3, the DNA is TGCGCCAGCAGCTCCCTCCGAGCCGGGGGCTCCTACGAGCAGTACTTC. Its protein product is CASSSLRAGGSYEQYF.

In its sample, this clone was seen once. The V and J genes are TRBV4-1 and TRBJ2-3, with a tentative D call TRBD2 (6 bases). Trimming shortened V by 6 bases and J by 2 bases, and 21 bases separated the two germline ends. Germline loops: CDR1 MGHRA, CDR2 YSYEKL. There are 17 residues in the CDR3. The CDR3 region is CASSPIVDRDFTDTQYF. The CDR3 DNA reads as TGCGCCAGCAGTCCCATCGTTGACCGGGACTTCACAGATACGCAGTATTTT.

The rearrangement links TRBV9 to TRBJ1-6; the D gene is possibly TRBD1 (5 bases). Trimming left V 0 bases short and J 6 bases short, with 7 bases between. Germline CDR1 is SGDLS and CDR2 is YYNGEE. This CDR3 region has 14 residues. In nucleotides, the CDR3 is TGTGCCAGCAGCGTAGAAGGGACTAATTCACCCCTCCACTTT. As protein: CASSVEGTNSPLHF. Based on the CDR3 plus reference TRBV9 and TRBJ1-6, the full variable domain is DSGVTQTPKHLITATGQRVTLRCSPRSGDLSVYWYQQSLDQGLQFLIQYYNGEERAKGNILERFSAQQFPDLHSELNLSSLELGDSALYFCASSVEGTNSPLHFGNGTRLTVT.

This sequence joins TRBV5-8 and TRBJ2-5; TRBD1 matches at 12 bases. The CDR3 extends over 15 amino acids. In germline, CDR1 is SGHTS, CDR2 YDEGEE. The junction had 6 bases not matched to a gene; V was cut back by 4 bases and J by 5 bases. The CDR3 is CASSDGTGGEETQYF. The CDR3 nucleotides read TGTGCCAGCAGCGACGGGACAGGGGGCGAGGAGACCCAGTACTTC.

CDR3: CASSSVPGGWGNEQFF. In DNA, the CDR3 is TGTGCCAGCAGCTCAGTACCGGGAGGTTGGGGCAATGAGCAGTTCTTC. The chain recombines TRBV9 with TRBJ2-1; 7 nucleotides agree with TRBD2. Germline assignment: CDR1 SGDLS and CDR2 YYNGEE. The V and J ends lost 4 bases and 6 bases, in that order; junction bases with no gene match: 13. The CDR3 runs to 16 residues.

For the CDR3, the DNA is TGTGCCAGCAGACAGAGTCAGTCTTCGGGTGGCTACACCTTC. This gives the protein CASRQSQSSGGYTF. The chain uses TRBV2 and TRBJ1-2, with D hard to call. Trimming cost V 6 bases and J 7 bases, with 18 bases left between them. CDR1 is SNHLY, CDR2 FYNNEI, per germline. This CDR3 region has 14 residues.

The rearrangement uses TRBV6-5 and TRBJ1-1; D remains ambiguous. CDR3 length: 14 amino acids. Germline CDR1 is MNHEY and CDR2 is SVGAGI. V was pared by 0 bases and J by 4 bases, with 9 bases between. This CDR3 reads CASSYSEVGTEAFF. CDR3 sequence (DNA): TGTGCCAGCAGTTACTCCGAAGTTGGCACTGAAGCTTTCTTT.

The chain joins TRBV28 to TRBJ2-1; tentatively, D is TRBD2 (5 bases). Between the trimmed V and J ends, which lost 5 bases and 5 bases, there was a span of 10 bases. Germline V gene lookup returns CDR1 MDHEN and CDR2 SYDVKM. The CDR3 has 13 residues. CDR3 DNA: TGTGCCAGCAGTCCTGTTAGCGACAATGAGCAGTTCTTC. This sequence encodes CASSPVSDNEQFF.

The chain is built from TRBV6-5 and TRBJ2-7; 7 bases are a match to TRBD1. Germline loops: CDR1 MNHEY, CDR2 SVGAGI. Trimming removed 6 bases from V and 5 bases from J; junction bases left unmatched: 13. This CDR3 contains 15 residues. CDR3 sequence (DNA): TGTGCCAGCAGGGTTGGGGCAGGGGGTATCGACGAGCAGTACTTC. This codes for CASRVGAGGIDEQYF.

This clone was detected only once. Here the CDR3 DNA reads TGTGCCAGCAGCTACCAACTACCTGGGCCCAGCTCCAATTCACCCCTCCACTTT. Its protein is CASSYQLPGPSSNSPLHF. This chain uses TRBV5-5 with TRBJ1-6; D unresolved. The CDR3 loop spans 18 amino acids. CDR1 and CDR2 (germline): SGHKS, YYEKEE (reference sequence). The V end lost 3 bases, the J end lost 7 bases, and 23 bases lay between the germline ends.

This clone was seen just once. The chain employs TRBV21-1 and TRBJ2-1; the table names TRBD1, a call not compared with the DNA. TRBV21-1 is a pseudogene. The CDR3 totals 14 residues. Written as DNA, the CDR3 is TGTGCCAGCAGCATACAGGGAAGAGGCCTAGAGGAGTTCTTC. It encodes CASSIQGRGLEEFF.

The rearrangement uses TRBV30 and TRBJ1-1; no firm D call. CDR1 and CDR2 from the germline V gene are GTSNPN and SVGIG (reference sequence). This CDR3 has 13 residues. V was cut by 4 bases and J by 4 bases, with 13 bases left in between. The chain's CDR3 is CAWKERVGTEAFF. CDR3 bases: TGTGCCTGGAAGGAAAGGGTGGGCACTGAAGCTTTCTTT.

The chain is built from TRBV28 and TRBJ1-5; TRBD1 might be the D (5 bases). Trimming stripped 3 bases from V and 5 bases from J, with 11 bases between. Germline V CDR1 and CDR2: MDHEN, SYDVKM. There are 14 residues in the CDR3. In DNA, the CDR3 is TGTGCCAGCAGTTTCGGGCAGGGCCATCAGCCCCAGCATTTT. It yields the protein CASSFGQGHQPQHF.

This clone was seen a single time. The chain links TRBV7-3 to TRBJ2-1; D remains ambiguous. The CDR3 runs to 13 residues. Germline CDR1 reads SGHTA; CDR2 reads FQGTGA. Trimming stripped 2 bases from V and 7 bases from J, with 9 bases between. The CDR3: CASSLRLGNEQFF. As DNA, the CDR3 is TGTGCCAGCAGCTTACGTCTGGGGAATGAGCAGTTCTTC.

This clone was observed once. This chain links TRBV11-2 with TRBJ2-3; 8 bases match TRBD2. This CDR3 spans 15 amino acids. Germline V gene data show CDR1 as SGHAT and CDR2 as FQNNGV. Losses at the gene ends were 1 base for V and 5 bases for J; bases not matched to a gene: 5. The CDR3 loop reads CASSLVPGGGDTQYF. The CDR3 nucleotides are TGTGCCAGCAGCTTAGTTCCGGGAGGGGGAGATACGCAGTATTTT.

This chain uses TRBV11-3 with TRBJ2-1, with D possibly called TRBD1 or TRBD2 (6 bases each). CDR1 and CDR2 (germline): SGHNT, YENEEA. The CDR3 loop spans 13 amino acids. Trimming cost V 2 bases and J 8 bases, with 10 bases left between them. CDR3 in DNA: TGTGCCAGCAGCTTATCCGGGGGCGATGAGCAGTTCTTC. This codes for CASSLSGGDEQFF.

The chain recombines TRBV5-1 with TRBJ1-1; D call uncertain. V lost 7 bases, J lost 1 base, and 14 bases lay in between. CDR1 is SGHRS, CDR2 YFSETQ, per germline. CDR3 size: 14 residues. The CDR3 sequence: CASRDSGGNTEAFF. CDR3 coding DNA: TGCGCCAGCCGTGACTCCGGAGGGAACACTGAAGCTTTCTTT.

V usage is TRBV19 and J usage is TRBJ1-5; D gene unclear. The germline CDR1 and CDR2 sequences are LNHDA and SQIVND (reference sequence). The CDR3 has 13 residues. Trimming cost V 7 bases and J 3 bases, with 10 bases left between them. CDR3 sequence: CASTGSANQPQHF. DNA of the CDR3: TGTGCCAGTACGGGCAGCGCCAATCAGCCCCAGCATTTT.

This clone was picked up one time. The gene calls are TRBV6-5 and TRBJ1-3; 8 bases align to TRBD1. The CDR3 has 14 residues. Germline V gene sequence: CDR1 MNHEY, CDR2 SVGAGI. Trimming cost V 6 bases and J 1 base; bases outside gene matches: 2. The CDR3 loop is CASRTGDSGNTIYF. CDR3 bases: TGTGCCAGCAGGACAGGGGATTCTGGAAACACCATATATTTT.

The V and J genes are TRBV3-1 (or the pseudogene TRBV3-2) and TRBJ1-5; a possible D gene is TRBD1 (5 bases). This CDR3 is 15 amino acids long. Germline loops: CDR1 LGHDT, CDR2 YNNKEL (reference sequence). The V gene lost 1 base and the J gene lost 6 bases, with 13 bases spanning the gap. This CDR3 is CASSQASGPGQPQHF. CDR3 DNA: TGTGCCAGCAGCCAAGCCTCAGGGCCCGGTCAGCCCCAGCATTTT.

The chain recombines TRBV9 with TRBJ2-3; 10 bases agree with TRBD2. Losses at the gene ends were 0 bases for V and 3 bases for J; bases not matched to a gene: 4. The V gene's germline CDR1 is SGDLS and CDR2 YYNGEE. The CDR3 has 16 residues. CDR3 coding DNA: TGTGCCAGCAGCGTAGGAACTAGCGGGATTACAGATACGCAGTATTTT. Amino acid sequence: CASSVGTSGITDTQYF.

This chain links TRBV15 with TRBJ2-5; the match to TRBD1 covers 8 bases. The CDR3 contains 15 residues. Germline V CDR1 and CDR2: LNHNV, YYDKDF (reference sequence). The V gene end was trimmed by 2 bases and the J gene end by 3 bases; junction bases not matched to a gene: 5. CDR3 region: CATSRNGQGEETQYF. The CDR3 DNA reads TGTGCCACCAGCAGAAACGGACAGGGCGAAGAGACCCAGTACTTC.

Here the CDR3 DNA reads TGTGCCAGCAGCACGAGCGGGGGGGCGGCCAATGAGCAGTTCTTC. Translating it yields CASSTSGGAANEQFF. The chain couples TRBV9 to TRBJ2-1; TRBD2 matches at 10 bases. The trim removed 4 bases at V and 6 bases at J, leaving 7 bases unmatched. From germline, CDR1 is SGDLS and CDR2 YYNGEE. The CDR3 sequence is 15 residues long.